One sample yielded the 21 T cell receptor beta chains listed below, sequenced in a study of monozygotic twins with inflammatory bowel disease. Reprocessing the 5' RACE reads, TCRdb reports a single entry for every CDR3 protein and omits DNA. This listing includes some 100,000 distinct CDR3 sequences. Sequencing input: blood. Receptor source: a human donor with ulcerative colitis or Crohn's disease, or a healthy co-twin of an affected twin (not recorded which).

The chain joins TRBV7-9 to TRBJ2-1; TCRdb calls TRBD2, which cannot be checked without DNA. The germline CDR1 and CDR2 sequences are SEHNR and FQNEAQ (reference sequence). This CDR3 is 13 amino acids long. The CDR3 spells CASSSAPYNEQFF.

The CDR3 is CSARDWTGPGYNSPLHF. The gene calls are TRBV20-1 and TRBJ1-6; with no DNA, the TCRdb D assignment of TRBD1 cannot be verified. CDR1 and CDR2 (germline): DFQATT, SNEGSKA (reference sequence). The CDR3 has 17 amino acids.

The chain recombines TRBV25-1 with TRBJ2-5; there is no DNA to check the TCRdb D call of TRBD1. The CDR3 length is 14 residues. The germline gives CDR1 MGHDK, CDR2 SYGVNS. CDR3 loop: CASSDPTGRKTQYF.

V usage is TRBV10-3 and J usage is TRBJ2-7; TCRdb's assignment of TRBD2 cannot be checked, as there is no DNA. CDR1 and CDR2 (germline): ENHRY, SYGVKD. The CDR3 totals 16 residues. The CDR3 protein is CAISEQTSGGLDEQYF.

This sequence joins TRBV20-1 and TRBJ1-2. The CDR3 consists of 14 residues. Germline V gives CDR1 DFQATT, CDR2 SNEGSKA (reference sequence). The CDR3 loop is CSALSRDLIYGYTF.

The V gene is TRBV5-1, the J gene TRBJ2-1. The CDR3 has 16 residues. Germline assignment: CDR1 SGHRS and CDR2 YFSETQ. CDR3 amino acids: CASSPEPAHLGNEQFF. The variable domain in full, with the rest retrieved from reference TRBV5-1 and TRBJ2-1, is KAGVTQTPRYLIKTRGQQVTLSCSPISGHRSVSWYQQTPGQGLQFLFEYFSETQRNKGNFPGRFSGRQFSNSRSEMNVSTLELGDSALYLCASSPEPAHLGNEQFFGPGTRLTVL.

The chain links TRBV7-2 to TRBJ2-7. Germline CDR1 reads SGHTA; CDR2 reads FQGNSA. This CDR3 is 14 amino acids long. CDR3 loop: CASSLAGTTYEQYF.

This chain joins TRBV7-6 and TRBJ2-3; TCRdb's assignment of TRBD1 cannot be checked, as there is no DNA. There are 19 residues in the CDR3. The germline V gene has CDR1 SGHVS and CDR2 FNYEAQ. CDR3: CASSYRGAPNRGGTDTQYF.

V gene TRBV7-9 combines with J gene TRBJ2-4. There are 14 residues in the CDR3. CDR1 is SEHNR and CDR2 is FQNEAQ in the germline V gene (reference sequence). The CDR3 spells CASSLENGRGIQYF. The full variable domain, with the rest looked up from reference TRBV7-9 and TRBJ2-4, is DTGVSQNPRHKITKRGQNVTFRCDPISEHNRLYWYRQTLGQGPEFLTYFQNEAQLEKSRLLSDRFSAERPKGSFSTLEIQRTEQGDSAMYLCASSLENGRGIQYFGAGTRLSVL.

The rearrangement uses TRBV7-9 and TRBJ1-6; TCRdb names TRBD1, which stays unverified in the absence of DNA. This CDR3 is 14 amino acids long. CDR1 is SEHNR and CDR2 is FQNEAQ in the germline V gene (reference sequence). CDR3 residues: CASSSGTESKPLHF. Based on the CDR3 plus reference TRBV7-9 and TRBJ1-6, the full variable domain is DTGVSQNPRHKITKRGQNVTFRCDPISEHNRLYWYRQTLGQGPEFLTYFQNEAQLEKSRLLSDRFSAERPKGSFSTLEIQRTEQGDSAMYLCASSSGTESKPLHFGNGTRLTVT.

The chain joins TRBV20-1 to TRBJ2-7; TCRdb names TRBD1, which stays unverified in the absence of DNA. CDR1 DFQATT and CDR2 SNEGSKA come from the germline V gene (reference sequence). The length of the CDR3 is 11 residues. This chain's CDR3 is CSAQGSYEQYF.

The chain joins TRBV9 to TRBJ2-7. The germline gives CDR1 SGDLS, CDR2 YYNGEE. The CDR3 loop spans 14 amino acids. CDR3: CASSIGFESYEQYF.

The V call is TRBV12-3 or TRBV12-4, the J call TRBJ2-7; TCRdb calls TRBD1, which cannot be checked without DNA. This CDR3 region has 14 residues. Here the CDR3 reads CASSLHRASYEQYF.

The rearrangement uses TRBV5-6 and TRBJ2-7; the D call of TRBD1 rests on TCRdb alone, since no DNA is present to check it. CDR1 and CDR2 from the germline V gene are SGHDT and YYEEEE. The length of the CDR3 is 14 residues. CDR3 loop: CASSWAGASYEQYF.

The chain joins TRBV7-9 to TRBJ1-3; TCRdb proposes TRBD1, but this gene call is untestable without DNA. The CDR3 is 17 residues long. The germline V gene encodes CDR1 SEHNR and CDR2 FQNEAQ (reference sequence). CDR3 amino acids: CASSLSRRSGSGNTIYF.

The chain recombines TRBV7-9 with TRBJ2-1; absent DNA, TCRdb's TRBD2 call cannot be checked. Germline V CDR1 and CDR2: SEHNR, FQNEAQ (reference sequence). This CDR3 is built from 15 residues. This CDR3 is CASSSGTSGSDEQFF.

The rearrangement links TRBV12-3 or TRBV12-4 to TRBJ2-1; absent DNA, TCRdb's TRBD2 call cannot be checked. This CDR3 is 15 amino acids long. The CDR3 sequence is CASSAGLAGNNEQFF.

The V call is TRBV7-9, the J call TRBJ2-5; TCRdb names TRBD2, which stays unverified in the absence of DNA. The CDR3 extends over 14 amino acids. Germline V lookup: CDR1 SEHNR, CDR2 FQNEAQ (reference sequence). The CDR3: CASSLVAGAETQYF.

V gene TRBV6-1 combines with J gene TRBJ2-1. Per the germline V gene, CDR1 is MNHNS and CDR2 is SASEGT. The CDR3 spans 16 residues. The CDR3 is CASSEVYFQGYNEQFF.

V usage is TRBV7-8 and J usage is TRBJ1-1; the D gene TCRdb calls, TRBD1, cannot be checked with no DNA. The CDR3 spans 15 residues. CDR1 is SGHVS and CDR2 is FQNEAQ in the germline V gene. The CDR3 reads CASSPLTGRGTEAFF.

The V and J genes are TRBV13 and TRBJ2-3; the D call from TCRdb, TRBD2, cannot be confirmed without DNA. There are 14 residues in the CDR3. Germline assignment: CDR1 PRHDT and CDR2 FYEKMQ (reference sequence). CDR3 sequence reads: CASSRTAGAGTQYF.